This TCR beta chain was obtained from a study of shared clonotypes between healthy human individuals. The CDR3 runs 13 residues. Trimming took off 0 bases at V and 8 bases at J, with 7 bases between the two ends. Germline V gene lookup returns CDR1 MNHNS and CDR2 SASEGT. Measured with immunoSEQ multiplex PCR; TCRdb has only the in-frame clones, and not every one. The table lists around 2.1 million clones, more than 90% of them singletons. Sequenced: naive CD4+ T cells sorted from blood. Documented subset: CD45RA+ positively selected. The V call is TRBV6-1, the J call TRBJ1-4; D remains unclear. The TCR comes from a man aged 18 to 29 in good health. The CDR3 sequence: CASSEAGTEKLFF. CDR3 coding DNA: TGTGCCAGCAGTGAAGCGGGCACAGAAAAACTGTTTTTT.